This is a list of T cell receptor beta chains from one sample in a study of cytomegalovirus exposure and HLA in healthy donors. Repertoires were generated with immunoSEQ multiplex PCR, while TCRdb's copy carries only in-frame clones and drops some. The repertoire table contains 45,000 or so clones. The sample taken for sequencing was PBMCs. These receptors were collected from a male donor in good health and CMV-seronegative. Each CDR3 is given with its conserved first and last residue. The D gene is left open where the match is weak. Not every row has a clone size; where given, it reads once, few, many or a size class.

v_gene	abundance	d_gene	j_gene	CDR3nt	CDR3aa
TRBV5-6	NA	NA	TRBJ1-2	TGTGCCAGCAGACGGTGGGGCGGCGGAGTTGACGGCTACACCTTC	CASRRWGGGVDGYTF
TRBV5-3	NA	TRBD1	TRBJ2-6	TGTGCCAGAAGTTTGGGGGGACAGGGGGCCTCTGGGGCCAACGTCCTGACTTTC	CARSLGGQGASGANVLTF
TRBV6-4	NA	NA	TRBJ2-2	TGTGCCAGCAGTGACTCTGGGGAGCACGGGGAGCTGTTTTTT	CASSDSGEHGELFF
TRBV6-1	NA	NA	TRBJ2-5	TGTGCCAGTAAGCTGGAGACCCAGTACTTC	CASKLETQYF
TRBV18	NA	TRBD1	TRBJ2-4	TGTGCCAGCTCACCTCGACAGGGGTCGAACATTCAGTACTTC	CASSPRQGSNIQYF
TRBV2	NA	TRBD1	TRBJ2-2	TGTGCCAGCAATATGGGACAGCTGAACACCGGGGAGCTGTTTTTT	CASNMGQLNTGELFF
TRBV2	NA	TRBD1	TRBJ1-2	TGTGCCAGCAGGGCGACAGGGGTAATCTCTGGCTACACCTTC	CASRATGVISGYTF
TRBV7-9	NA	NA	TRBJ2-1	TGTGCCAGCAGCTTAGTAACCCTAGGCAGCAATGAGCAGTTCTTC	CASSLVTLGSNEQFF
TRBV7-9	NA	NA	TRBJ2-2	TGTGCCAGCAGCTTAACTAGTAGGACCGGGGAGCTGTTTTTT	CASSLTSRTGELFF
TRBV16	NA	NA	TRBJ2-3	TGTGCCAGCAGCCGAGACAGTACTAGCACAGATACGCAGTATTTT	CASSRDSTSTDTQYF
TRBV18	NA	NA	TRBJ2-3	TGTGCCAGCTCATTCTCCTTTAGCGGAGGAGGAACAGATACGCAGTATTTT	CASSFSFSGGGTDTQYF
TRBV18	medium-sized	TRBD2	TRBJ2-1	TGTGCCAGCTCACCACAAATAGCGGGAGACAAGTTCTTC	CASSPQIAGDKFF
TRBV2	NA	NA	TRBJ1-3	TGTGCCAGCAGAACCCCAGGGGCGGACACCATATATTTT	CASRTPGADTIYF
TRBV7-9	NA	NA	TRBJ1-3	TGTGCCAGCAGCTTAGGGCAGGTTACTGGAAACACCATATATTTT	CASSLGQVTGNTIYF
TRBV7-9	NA	NA	TRBJ1-3	TGTGCCAGCAGCTTACACACGTACTCTGGAAACACCATATATTTT	CASSLHTYSGNTIYF
TRBV6-5	NA	TRBD2	TRBJ2-7	TGTGCCAGCAGTCAAAGACTAGCCGGCTCCTACGAGCAGTACTTC	CASSQRLAGSYEQYF
TRBV7-9	NA	TRBD1	TRBJ1-4	TGTGCCAGCAGTACGACAGGGGATAATGAAAAACTGTTTTTT	CASSTTGDNEKLFF
TRBV6-6	NA	TRBD1	TRBJ2-3	TGTGCCAGCAGAGGACAGGGGAAGACAGATACGCAGTATTTT	CASRGQGKTDTQYF
TRBV2	NA	TRBD1	TRBJ2-1	TGTGCCAGCAGGGACCGGGACAGGGGATCCAATGAGCAGTTCTTC	CASRDRDRGSNEQFF
TRBV5-1	NA	TRBD2	TRBJ2-3	TGCGCCAGCAGCCGCGGTTCGGGGGGGGCTCTTTTAGATACGCAGTATTTT	CASSRGSGGALLDTQYF
TRBV2	NA	TRBD2	TRBJ2-3	TGTGCCATACCGGGGACTACCACAGATACGCAGTATTTT	CAIPGTTTDTQYF
TRBV11-2	NA	NA	TRBJ1-6	TGTGCCAGCAGCCTGCAGGGGAATTCACCCCTCCACTTT	CASSLQGNSPLHF
TRBV7-3	NA	NA	TRBJ2-5	TGTGCCAGCAGCTTAATGAGGGATGAGACCCAGTACTTC	CASSLMRDETQYF
TRBV19	NA	NA	TRBJ2-1	TGTGCCAGTAGTTGGCAGGGAGCCGCGGGGAATGAGCAGTTCTTC	CASSWQGAAGNEQFF
TRBV10-1	NA	NA	TRBJ2-2	TGCGCCAGCAGCGACCGGCGGGCCGGGGAGCTGTTTTTT	CASSDRRAGELFF
TRBV27	NA	TRBD2	TRBJ2-7	TGTGCCACCAGCCGGGGGGGCGGGAGGGCTTTGTACGAGCAGTACTTC	CATSRGGGRALYEQYF
TRBV23-1	NA	NA	TRBJ1-5	TGCGCCAGTCCGCAAAGGGGCGTTAATCAGCCCCAGCATTTT	CASPQRGVNQPQHF
TRBV6-8	NA	NA	TRBJ2-3	TGTGCCAGCAGTTACGGATGGGCCCAATGTAGACATACGCAGTATTTT	CASSYGWAQCRHTQYF
TRBV30	NA	NA	TRBJ2-7	TGTGCCTGGAGTGTAAGTGGCGGCGGTGCCTACGAGCAGTACTTC	CAWSVSGGGAYEQYF
TRBV29-1	NA	TRBD2	TRBJ2-5	TGCAGCGTTGGCGGGAGGGCCGGGGAGGCCCAGTACTTC	CSVGGRAGEAQYF
TRBV18	NA	NA	TRBJ1-1	TGTGCCAGCTCACCCTCCGGTGGACTGACGAACACTGAAGCTTTCTTT	CASSPSGGLTNTEAFF
TRBV27	NA	NA	TRBJ1-2	TGTGCCAGCAGGGCCGGGTTAACGAGGGGCTACACCTTC	CASRAGLTRGYTF
TRBV7-8	NA	NA	TRBJ2-7	TGTGCCAGCAGCTTAGCGCAGGCGTCCTACGAGCAGTACTTC	CASSLAQASYEQYF
TRBV6-5	NA	NA	TRBJ2-7	TGTGCCACGGGAATCTCCTACGAGCAGTACTTC	CATGISYEQYF
TRBV14	NA	TRBD2	TRBJ2-7	TGTGCCAGCAGCCAGACTAGCTTTTCCTACGAGCAGTACTTC	CASSQTSFSYEQYF
TRBV9	NA	TRBD1	TRBJ1-1	TGTGCCAGCAGCCTAACACCCGGGACAGGGGCGAACACTGAAGCTTTCTTT	CASSLTPGTGANTEAFF
TRBV25-1	NA	TRBD1	TRBJ2-2	TGTGCCAGCAGTGCGAAAGGGGGCGGATGGGCCGGGGAGCTGTTTTTT	CASSAKGGGWAGELFF
TRBV5-1	NA	NA	TRBJ2-2	TGCGCCAGCAGGGAAACTAGCCTAACCGGGGAGCTGTTTTTT	CASRETSLTGELFF
TRBV25-1	NA	TRBD2	TRBJ2-1	TGTGCCAGCCGGGGGCGCGGGGGGACCCACAATGAGCAGTTCTTC	CASRGRGGTHNEQFF
TRBV19	NA	NA	TRBJ2-3	TGTGCCAGTAGTTCCGCGGGACGAGATACGCAGTATTTT	CASSSAGRDTQYF
TRBV6-6	NA	TRBD2	TRBJ2-1	TGTGCCAGCAATATACTAGCGGGGACGAATGAGCAGTTCTTC	CASNILAGTNEQFF
TRBV5-1	NA	NA	TRBJ2-5	TGCGCCAGCAGCCAGTCGTCGGGCGGGAATCAAGAGACCCAGTACTTC	CASSQSSGGNQETQYF
TRBV28	NA	TRBD1	TRBJ1-2	TGTGCCAGCAGTGGGACAGCTAACTATGGCTACACCTTC	CASSGTANYGYTF
TRBV19	NA	TRBD2	TRBJ2-3	TGTGCCAGTGGAGTTCTAGCGGGAGGGCCTAAGGATACGCAGTATTTT	CASGVLAGGPKDTQYF
TRBV5-6	NA	NA	TRBJ1-5	TGTGCCAGCAGCTCGGCGGGGGGGGGACAGCCCCAGCATTTT	CASSSAGGGQPQHF
TRBV27	NA	TRBD1	TRBJ2-7	TGTGCCAGCAGTGGGAAACCGGGACAGGGGCGACACGAGCAGTACTTC	CASSGKPGQGRHEQYF
TRBV10-1	NA	TRBD2	TRBJ2-3	TGCGCCAGCAGTGAGGTGGCGGGAGGGCGAGATACGCAGTATTTT	CASSEVAGGRDTQYF
TRBV7-6	NA	TRBD2	TRBJ2-7	TGTGCCAGCAGCTTGGCCGGGACTAGGGGTAACGAGCAGTACTTC	CASSLAGTRGNEQYF
TRBV5-1	NA	TRBD2	TRBJ2-3	TGCGCCAGCAGCTTGCTCCCTAGCGGGAGTAAAGATACGCAGTATTTT	CASSLLPSGSKDTQYF
TRBV4-3	NA	NA	TRBJ1-1	TGCGCCAGCAGCCAAGATCTTCGGGTCGAAGCTTTCTTT	CASSQDLRVEAFF
TRBV28	NA	NA	TRBJ1-1	TGTGCCAGCAGTTTATCGTTTGTGGGCGCGGGCACTGAAGCTTTCTTT	CASSLSFVGAGTEAFF
TRBV30	NA	NA	TRBJ2-1	TGTGCCTGGGGTCCTAGAAACAATGAGCAGTTCTTC	CAWGPRNNEQFF
TRBV6-6	NA	TRBD1	TRBJ1-1	TGTGCCAGCATAAAGGACAGACAGGGCACTGAAGCTTTCTTT	CASIKDRQGTEAFF
TRBV4-1	NA	TRBD2	TRBJ2-7	TGCGCCAGCAGCCAAGATAGCGGGAGCCTGTACGAGCAGTACTTC	CASSQDSGSLYEQYF